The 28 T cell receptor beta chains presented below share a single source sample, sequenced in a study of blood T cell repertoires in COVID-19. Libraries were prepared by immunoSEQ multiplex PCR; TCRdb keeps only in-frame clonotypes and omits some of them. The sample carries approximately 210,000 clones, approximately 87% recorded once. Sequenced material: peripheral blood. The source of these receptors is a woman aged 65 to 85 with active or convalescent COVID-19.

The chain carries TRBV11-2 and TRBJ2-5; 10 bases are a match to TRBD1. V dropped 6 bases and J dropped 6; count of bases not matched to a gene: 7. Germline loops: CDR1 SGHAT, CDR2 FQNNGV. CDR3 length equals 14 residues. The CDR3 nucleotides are TGTGCCAGCAGTTTACGGACAGGGGGGCAGACCCAGTACTTC. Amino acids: CASSLRTGGQTQYF.

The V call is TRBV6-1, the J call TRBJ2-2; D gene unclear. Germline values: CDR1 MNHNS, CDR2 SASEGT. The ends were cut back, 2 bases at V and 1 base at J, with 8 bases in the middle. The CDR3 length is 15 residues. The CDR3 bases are TGTGCCAGCAGTGAACTATCTAGGAACACCGGGGAGCTGTTTTTT. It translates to CASSELSRNTGELFF.

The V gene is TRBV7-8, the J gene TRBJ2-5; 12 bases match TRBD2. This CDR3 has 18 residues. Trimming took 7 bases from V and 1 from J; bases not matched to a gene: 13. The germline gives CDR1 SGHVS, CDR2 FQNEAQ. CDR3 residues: CASMKLAGGALSQETQYF. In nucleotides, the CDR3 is TGTGCCAGCATGAAACTAGCGGGGGGCGCCCTGTCCCAAGAGACCCAGTACTTC.

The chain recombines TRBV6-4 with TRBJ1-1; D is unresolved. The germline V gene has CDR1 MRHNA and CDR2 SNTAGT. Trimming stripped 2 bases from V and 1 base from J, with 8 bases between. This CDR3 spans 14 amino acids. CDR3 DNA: TGTGCCAGCAGTGACCAGGCAGGGAACACTGAAGCTTTCTTT. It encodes CASSDQAGNTEAFF.

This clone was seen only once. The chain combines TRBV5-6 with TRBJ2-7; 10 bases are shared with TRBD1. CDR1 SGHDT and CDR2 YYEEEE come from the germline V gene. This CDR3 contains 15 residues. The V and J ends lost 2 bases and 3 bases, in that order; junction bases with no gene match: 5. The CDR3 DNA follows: TGTGCCAGCAGCTTAACGGGACAGGGGAGCTACGAGCAGTACTTC. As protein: CASSLTGQGSYEQYF.

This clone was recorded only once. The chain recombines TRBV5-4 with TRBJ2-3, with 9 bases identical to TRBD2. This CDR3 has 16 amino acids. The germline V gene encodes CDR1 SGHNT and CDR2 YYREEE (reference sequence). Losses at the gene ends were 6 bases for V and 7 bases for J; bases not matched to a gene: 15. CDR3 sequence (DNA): TGTGCCAGCACCGTGAATGCGGGAGGGCCCCCTAATACGCAGTATTTT. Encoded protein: CASTVNAGGPPNTQYF.

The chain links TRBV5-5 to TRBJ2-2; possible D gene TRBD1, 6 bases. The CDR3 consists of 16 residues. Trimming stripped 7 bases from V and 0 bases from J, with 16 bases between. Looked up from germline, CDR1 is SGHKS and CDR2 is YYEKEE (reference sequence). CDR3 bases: TGTGCCAGCGCACAACTCAGGGGTTCGAACACCGGGGAGCTGTTTTTT. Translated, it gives CASAQLRGSNTGELFF. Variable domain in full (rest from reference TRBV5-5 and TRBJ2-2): DAGVTQSPTHLIKTRGQQVTLRCSPISGHKSVSWYQQVLGQGPQFIFQYYEKEERGRGNFPDRFSARQFPNYSSELNVNALLLGDSALYLCASAQLRGSNTGELFFGEGSRLTVL.

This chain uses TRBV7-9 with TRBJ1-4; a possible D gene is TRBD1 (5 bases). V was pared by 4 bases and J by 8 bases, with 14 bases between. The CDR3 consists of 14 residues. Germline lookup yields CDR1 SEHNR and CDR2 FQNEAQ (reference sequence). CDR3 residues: CASSSQGVGEKLFF. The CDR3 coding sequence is TGTGCCAGCAGCTCCCAGGGTGTAGGAGAAAAACTGTTTTTT.

The CDR3 nucleotides are TGTGCCGCCATTAGGGTCACAGGGGGTCATGGCACTGAAGCTTTCTTT. It codes for CAAIRVTGGHGTEAFF. The chain combines TRBV19 with TRBJ1-1; the match to TRBD1 covers 8 bases. This CDR3 has 16 amino acids. Germline V CDR1 and CDR2: LNHDA, SQIVND (reference sequence). V gave up 11 bases and J gave up 4 bases; unmatched junction bases: 18.

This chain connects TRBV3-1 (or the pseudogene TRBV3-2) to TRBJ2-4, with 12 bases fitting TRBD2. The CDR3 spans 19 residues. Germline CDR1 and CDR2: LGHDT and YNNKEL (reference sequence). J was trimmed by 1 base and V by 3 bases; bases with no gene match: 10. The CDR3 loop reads CASSHPSGGASGAKNIQYF. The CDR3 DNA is TGTGCCAGCAGCCACCCTAGCGGGGGGGCGAGTGGGGCCAAAAACATTCAGTACTTC.

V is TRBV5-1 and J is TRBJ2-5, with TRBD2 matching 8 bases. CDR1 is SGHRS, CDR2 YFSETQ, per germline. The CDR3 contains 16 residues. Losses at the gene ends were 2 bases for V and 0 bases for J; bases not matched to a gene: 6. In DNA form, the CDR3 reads TGCGCCAGCAGCTTCGGGAGCGGGGGAAACCAAGAGACCCAGTACTTC. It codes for CASSFGSGGNQETQYF. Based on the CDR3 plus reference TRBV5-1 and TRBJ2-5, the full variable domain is KAGVTQTPRYLIKTRGQQVTLSCSPISGHRSVSWYQQTPGQGLQFLFEYFSETQRNKGNFPGRFSGRQFSNSRSEMNVSTLELGDSALYLCASSFGSGGNQETQYFGPGTRLLVL.

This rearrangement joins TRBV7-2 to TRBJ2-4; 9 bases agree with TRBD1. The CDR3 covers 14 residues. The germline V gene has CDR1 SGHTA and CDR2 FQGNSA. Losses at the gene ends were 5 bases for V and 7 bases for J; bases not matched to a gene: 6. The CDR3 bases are TGTGCCAGCAGCCAACAGGGGGCACGTAACATTCAGTACTTC. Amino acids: CASSQQGARNIQYF.

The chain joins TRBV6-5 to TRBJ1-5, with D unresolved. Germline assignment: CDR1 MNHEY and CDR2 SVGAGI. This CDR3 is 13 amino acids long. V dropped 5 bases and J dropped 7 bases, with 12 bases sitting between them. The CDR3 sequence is CASSTVYVQPQHF. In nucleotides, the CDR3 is TGTGCCAGCAGTACTGTGTATGTCCAGCCCCAGCATTTT.

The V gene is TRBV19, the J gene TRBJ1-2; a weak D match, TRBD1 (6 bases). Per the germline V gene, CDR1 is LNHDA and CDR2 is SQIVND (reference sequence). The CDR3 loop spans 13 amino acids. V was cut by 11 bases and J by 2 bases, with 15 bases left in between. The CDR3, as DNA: TGTGCCTGCCCCGACAGGAGCAACTATGGCTACACCTTC. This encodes CACPDRSNYGYTF.

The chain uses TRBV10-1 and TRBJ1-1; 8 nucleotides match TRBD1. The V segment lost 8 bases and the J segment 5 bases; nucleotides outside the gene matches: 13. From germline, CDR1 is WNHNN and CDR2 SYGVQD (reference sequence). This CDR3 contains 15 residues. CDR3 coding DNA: TGCGCCAGCCATCAGGGGGCGAATTGGAGGACTGAAGCTTTCTTT. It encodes CASHQGANWRTEAFF.

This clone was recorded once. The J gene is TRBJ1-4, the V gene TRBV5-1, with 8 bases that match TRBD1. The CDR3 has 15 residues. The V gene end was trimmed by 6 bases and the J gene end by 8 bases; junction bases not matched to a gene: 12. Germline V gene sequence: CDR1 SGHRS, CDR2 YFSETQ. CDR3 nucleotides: TGCGCCAGCATGAGTCAGGGGGCATCTGGGGAAAAACTGTTTTTT. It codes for CASMSQGASGEKLFF.

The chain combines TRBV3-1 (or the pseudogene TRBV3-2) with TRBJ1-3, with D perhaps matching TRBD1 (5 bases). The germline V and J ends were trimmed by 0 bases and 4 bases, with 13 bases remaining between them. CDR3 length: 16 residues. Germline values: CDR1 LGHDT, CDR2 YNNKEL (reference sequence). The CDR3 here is CASSQDGGERGNTIYF. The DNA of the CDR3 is TGTGCCAGCAGCCAAGATGGGGGGGAAAGAGGAAACACCATATATTTT.

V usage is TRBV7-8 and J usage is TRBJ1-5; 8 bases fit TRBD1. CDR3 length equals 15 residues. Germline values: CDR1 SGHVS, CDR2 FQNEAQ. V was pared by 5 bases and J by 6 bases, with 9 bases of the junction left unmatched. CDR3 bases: TGTGCCAGCAGCCGAAATAGGACAGGGAGTCAGCCCCAGCATTTT. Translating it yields CASSRNRTGSQPQHF.

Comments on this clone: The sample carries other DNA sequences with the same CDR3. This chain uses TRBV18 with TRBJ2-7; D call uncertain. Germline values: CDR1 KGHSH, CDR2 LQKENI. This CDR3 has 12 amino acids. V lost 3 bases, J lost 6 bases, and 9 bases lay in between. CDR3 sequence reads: CASSPRDSEQYF. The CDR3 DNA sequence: TGTGCCAGCTCACCCAGAGACTCCGAGCAGTACTTC.

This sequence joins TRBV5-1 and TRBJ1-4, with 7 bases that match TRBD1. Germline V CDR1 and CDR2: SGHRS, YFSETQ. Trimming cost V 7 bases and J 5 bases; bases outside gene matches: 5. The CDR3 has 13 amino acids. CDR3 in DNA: TGCGCCAGCGGACAGACAGGGAATGAAAAACTGTTTTTT. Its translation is CASGQTGNEKLFF.

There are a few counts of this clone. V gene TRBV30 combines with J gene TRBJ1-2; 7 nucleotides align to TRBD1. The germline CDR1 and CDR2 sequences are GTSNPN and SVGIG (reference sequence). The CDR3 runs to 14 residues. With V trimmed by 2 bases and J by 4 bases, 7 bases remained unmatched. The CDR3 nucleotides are TGTGCCTGGAGTACGCCAGGGGGTTTCTATGGCTACACCTTC. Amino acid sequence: CAWSTPGGFYGYTF.

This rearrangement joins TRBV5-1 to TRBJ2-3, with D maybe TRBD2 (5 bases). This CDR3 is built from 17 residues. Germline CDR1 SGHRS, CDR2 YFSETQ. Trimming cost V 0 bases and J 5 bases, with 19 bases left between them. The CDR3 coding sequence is TGCGCCAGCAGCTTGGAGAGCGGAAGACCCCAAGGAGATACGCAGTATTTT. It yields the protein CASSLESGRPQGDTQYF.

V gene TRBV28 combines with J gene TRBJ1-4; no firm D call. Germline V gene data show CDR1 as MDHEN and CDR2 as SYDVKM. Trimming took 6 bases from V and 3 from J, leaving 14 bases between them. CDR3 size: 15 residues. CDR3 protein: CASSRRAQANEKLFF. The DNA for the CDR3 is TGTGCCAGCAGCCGTAGAGCCCAGGCTAATGAAAAACTGTTTTTT. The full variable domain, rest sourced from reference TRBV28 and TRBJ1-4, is DVKVTQSSRYLVKRTGEKVFLECVQDMDHENMFWYRQDPGLGLRLIYFSYDVKMKEKGDIPEGYSVSREKKERFSLILESASTNQTSMYLCASSRRAQANEKLFFGSGTQLSVL.

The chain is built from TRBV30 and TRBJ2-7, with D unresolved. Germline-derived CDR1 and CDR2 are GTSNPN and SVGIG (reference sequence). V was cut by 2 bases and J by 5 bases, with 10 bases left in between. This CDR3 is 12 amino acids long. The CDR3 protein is CAWSPLPDEQYF. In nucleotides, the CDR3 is TGTGCCTGGAGTCCTCTCCCGGACGAGCAGTACTTC.

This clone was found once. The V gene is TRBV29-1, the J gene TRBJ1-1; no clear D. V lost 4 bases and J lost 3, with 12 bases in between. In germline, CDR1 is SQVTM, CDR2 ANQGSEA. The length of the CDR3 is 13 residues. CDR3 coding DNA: TGCAGCGTTGGCCGAGCTACGGACACTGAAGCTTTCTTT. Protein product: CSVGRATDTEAFF. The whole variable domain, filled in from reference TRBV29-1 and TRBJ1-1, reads SAVISQKPSRDICQRGTSLTIQCQVDSQVTMMFWYRQQPGQSLTLIATANQGSEATYESGFVIDKFPISRPNLTFSTLTVSNMSPEDSSIYLCSVGRATDTEAFFGQGTRLTVV.

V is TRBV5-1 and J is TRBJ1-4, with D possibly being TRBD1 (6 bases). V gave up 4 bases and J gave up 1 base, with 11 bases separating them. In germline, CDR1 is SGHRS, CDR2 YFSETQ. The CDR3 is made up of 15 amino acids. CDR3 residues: CASSQYRETNEKLFF. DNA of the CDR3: TGCGCCAGCAGCCAATACAGGGAAACTAATGAAAAACTGTTTTTT. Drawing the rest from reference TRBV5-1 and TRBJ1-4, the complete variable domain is KAGVTQTPRYLIKTRGQQVTLSCSPISGHRSVSWYQQTPGQGLQFLFEYFSETQRNKGNFPGRFSGRQFSNSRSEMNVSTLELGDSALYLCASSQYRETNEKLFFGSGTQLSVL.

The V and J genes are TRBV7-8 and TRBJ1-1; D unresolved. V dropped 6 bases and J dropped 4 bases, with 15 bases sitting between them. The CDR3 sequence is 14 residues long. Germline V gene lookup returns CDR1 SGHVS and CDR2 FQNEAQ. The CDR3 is CASSPFRGRTEAFF. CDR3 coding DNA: TGTGCCAGCAGTCCCTTTAGAGGGCGCACTGAAGCTTTCTTT.

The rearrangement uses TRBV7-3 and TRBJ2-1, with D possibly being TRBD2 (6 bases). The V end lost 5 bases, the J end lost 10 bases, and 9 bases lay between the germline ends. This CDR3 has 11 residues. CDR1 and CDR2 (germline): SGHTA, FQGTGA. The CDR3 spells CASSRGREQFF. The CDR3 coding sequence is TGTGCCAGCAGCCGGGGGAGGGAGCAGTTCTTC.